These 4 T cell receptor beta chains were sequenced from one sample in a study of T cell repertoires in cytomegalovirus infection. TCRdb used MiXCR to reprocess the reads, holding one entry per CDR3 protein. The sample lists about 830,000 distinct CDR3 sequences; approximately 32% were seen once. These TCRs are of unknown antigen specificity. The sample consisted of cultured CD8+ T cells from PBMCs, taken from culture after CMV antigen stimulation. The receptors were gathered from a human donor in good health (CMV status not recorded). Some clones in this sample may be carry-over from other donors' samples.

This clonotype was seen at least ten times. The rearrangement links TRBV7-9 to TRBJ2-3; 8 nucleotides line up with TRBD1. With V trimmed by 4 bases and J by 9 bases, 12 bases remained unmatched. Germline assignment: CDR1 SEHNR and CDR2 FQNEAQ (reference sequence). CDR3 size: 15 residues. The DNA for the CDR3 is TGTGCCAGCAGCTCCAGGACAGGGTTCGGGGAAACGCAGTATTTT. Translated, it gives CASSSRTGFGETQYF.

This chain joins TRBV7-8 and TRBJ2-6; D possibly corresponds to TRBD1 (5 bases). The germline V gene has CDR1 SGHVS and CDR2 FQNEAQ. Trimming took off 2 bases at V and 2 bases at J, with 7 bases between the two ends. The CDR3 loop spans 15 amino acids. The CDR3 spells CASSLYRTGANVLTF. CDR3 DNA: TGTGCCAGCAGCTTATACAGGACTGGGGCCAACGTCCTGACTTTC.

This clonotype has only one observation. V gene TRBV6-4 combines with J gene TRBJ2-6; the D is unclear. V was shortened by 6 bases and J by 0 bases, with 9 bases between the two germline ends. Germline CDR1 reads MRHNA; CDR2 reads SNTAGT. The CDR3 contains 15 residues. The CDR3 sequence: CASSLTRSGANVLTF. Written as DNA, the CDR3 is TGTGCCAGCAGCCTCACCCGCTCTGGGGCCAACGTCCTGACTTTC.

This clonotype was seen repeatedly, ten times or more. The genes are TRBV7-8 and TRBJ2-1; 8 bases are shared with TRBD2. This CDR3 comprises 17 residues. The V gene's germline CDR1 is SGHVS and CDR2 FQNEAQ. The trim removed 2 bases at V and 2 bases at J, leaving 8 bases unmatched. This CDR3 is CASSLRIAGFPYNEQFF. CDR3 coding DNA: TGTGCCAGCAGCTTACGTATAGCGGGATTCCCCTACAATGAGCAGTTCTTC.